This T cell receptor (beta chain) emerged from a study of blood T cell repertoires in COVID-19. About the research overall: T cells, B-cell-depleted T cells, or PBMCs provided the cDNA or gDNA that served as material.

Authors' methods: By means of reference gene primer amplification, nucleated cell counts were estimated. This table comes from immunoSEQ multiplex PCR, and its TCRdb copy is limited to in-frame clones, with some not included. V and J calls and clone size are as listed in that table; D and trimming were resolved from the DNA. The sample includes 77,000 or so clones, 74% seen only once; the top ten take just over 2.5%. Germline V lookup: CDR1 SGDLS, CDR2 YYNGEE. CDR3 length: 17 residues. The junction had 5 bases not matched to a gene; V was cut back by 3 bases and J by 4 bases. The source material was peripheral blood. The clonotype originates from a human donor with acute or convalescent COVID-19. The donor label of this sample is uncertain. The rearrangement links TRBV9 to TRBJ2-6; TRBD1 matches at 12 bases. The CDR3, as DNA: TGTGCCAGCAGCGGGGGACAGGGGGCGAACGGGGCCAACGTCCTGACTTTC. Translation: CASSGGQGANGANVLTF.